Listed below are T cell receptor beta chains from one sample, sequenced in a study of cytomegalovirus exposure and HLA in healthy donors. Libraries were prepared by immunoSEQ multiplex PCR; TCRdb keeps only in-frame clonotypes and omits some of them. The data hold tens of thousands of clones, with just under 95% observed a single time. Sequencing used PBMCs. These receptors all stem from a man between 18 and 29 years old in good health and CMV-seropositive. The CDR3 runs from the conserved cysteine through the conserved F or W. D genes are given only for firm matches.

len: 13
j_gene: TRBJ2-3
v_gene: TRBV2
d_gene: NA
CDR3aa: CASSEADTDTQYF

len: 14
j_gene: TRBJ2-7
v_gene: TRBV5-4
d_gene: TRBD1
CDR3aa: CASSLRDRGSEQYF

len: 15
j_gene: TRBJ2-1
v_gene: TRBV19
d_gene: NA
CDR3aa: CASSFGAGANNEQFF

len: 13
j_gene: TRBJ1-3
v_gene: TRBV7-2
d_gene: NA
CDR3aa: CASSFPGGNTIYF

len: 17
j_gene: TRBJ2-2
v_gene: TRBV7-3
d_gene: NA
CDR3aa: CASSLTSARSGTGELFF

len: 15
j_gene: TRBJ2-7
v_gene: TRBV18
d_gene: NA
CDR3aa: CASSPQEVSDYEQYF

len: 12
j_gene: TRBJ1-2
v_gene: TRBV6-5
d_gene: NA
CDR3aa: CASNQGSGGYTF

len: 17
j_gene: TRBJ2-1
v_gene: TRBV18
d_gene: NA
CDR3aa: CASSPPSPGISYNEQFF

len: 13
j_gene: TRBJ1-1
v_gene: TRBV27
d_gene: NA
CDR3aa: CASTSGLGTEAFF

len: 15
j_gene: TRBJ2-7
v_gene: TRBV5-5
d_gene: TRBD1
CDR3aa: CASSRGQVALYEQYF

len: 15
j_gene: TRBJ1-1
v_gene: TRBV5-4
d_gene: TRBD1
CDR3aa: CASSAKQGAGTEAFF

len: 18
j_gene: TRBJ2-3
v_gene: TRBV9
d_gene: TRBD2
CDR3aa: CASSGTSGGRTSTDTQYF

len: 14
j_gene: TRBJ2-5
v_gene: TRBV11-2
d_gene: TRBD1
CDR3aa: CASSFSGGLETQYF

len: 11
j_gene: TRBJ2-7
v_gene: TRBV19
d_gene: NA
CDR3aa: CASSGSYEQYF

len: 16
j_gene: TRBJ2-1
v_gene: TRBV11-3
d_gene: TRBD1
CDR3aa: CASSLVGDRGNNEQFF

len: 18
j_gene: TRBJ1-1
v_gene: TRBV18
d_gene: TRBD1
CDR3aa: CASSRPKDRGPSYTEAFF

len: 16
j_gene: TRBJ2-5
v_gene: TRBV30
d_gene: TRBD2
CDR3aa: CAWSVSSGGSWETQYF

len: 15
j_gene: TRBJ1-2
v_gene: TRBV4-1
d_gene: NA
CDR3aa: CASSQGPPRNYGYTF

len: 16
j_gene: TRBJ1-4
v_gene: TRBV6-6
d_gene: TRBD1
CDR3aa: CASRAGTGPPREKLFF

len: 18
j_gene: TRBJ2-7
v_gene: TRBV27
d_gene: NA
CDR3aa: CASSSHVGGSLFAYEQYF

len: 13
j_gene: TRBJ1-2
v_gene: TRBV2
d_gene: TRBD1
CDR3aa: CASTRTGVDGYTF

len: 13
j_gene: TRBJ2-7
v_gene: TRBV2
d_gene: TRBD2
CDR3aa: CASSAGSGRARYF

len: 13
j_gene: TRBJ1-2
v_gene: TRBV11-3
d_gene: TRBD1
CDR3aa: CASSPDRGRGYTF

len: 13
j_gene: TRBJ1-6
v_gene: TRBV6-5
d_gene: NA
CDR3aa: CASSLLVASPLHF

len: 15
j_gene: TRBJ2-5
v_gene: TRBV5-1
d_gene: TRBD2
CDR3aa: CASSLGNSGKETQYF